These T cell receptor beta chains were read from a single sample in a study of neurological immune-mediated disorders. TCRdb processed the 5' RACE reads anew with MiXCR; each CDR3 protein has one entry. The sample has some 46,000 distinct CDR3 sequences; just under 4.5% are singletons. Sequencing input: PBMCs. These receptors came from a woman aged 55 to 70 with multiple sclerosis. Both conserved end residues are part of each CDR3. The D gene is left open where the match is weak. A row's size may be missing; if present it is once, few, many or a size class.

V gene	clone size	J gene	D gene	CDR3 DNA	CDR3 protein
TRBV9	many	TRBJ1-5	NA	TGTGCCAGCAGCGTAGGAACAGGGCCCCAGCATTTT	CASSVGTGPQHF
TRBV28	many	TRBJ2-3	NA	TGTGCCACTAGGCCGGGCGGGAGCACAGATACGCAGTATTTT	CATRPGGSTDTQYF
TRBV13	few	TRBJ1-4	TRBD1	TGTGCCAGCAGCTTAGGAGGACAGGGGGCTAATGAAAAACTGTTTTTT	CASSLGGQGANEKLFF
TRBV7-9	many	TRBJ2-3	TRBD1	TGTGCCAGCAGCCCGACTGACAGGGACGCAGATACGCAGTATTTT	CASSPTDRDADTQYF
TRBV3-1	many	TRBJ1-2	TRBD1	TGTGCCAGCAGCCCCGGGACAGTCTATGGCTACACCTTC	CASSPGTVYGYTF
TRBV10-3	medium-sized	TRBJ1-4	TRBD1	TGTGCCATCGGAGAGGACAGGGGGTCTGAAAAACTGTTTTTT	CAIGEDRGSEKLFF
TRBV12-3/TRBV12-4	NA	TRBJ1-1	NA	TGTGCCAGCAGTTTGGTGGAGGGGTGGACTGAAGCTTTCTTT	CASSLVEGWTEAFF
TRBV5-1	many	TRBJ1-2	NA	TGCGCCAGCAGACAGGGAGTCAACTATGGCTACACCTTC	CASRQGVNYGYTF
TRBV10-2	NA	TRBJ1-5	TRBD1	TGCGCCAGCAGTAAAGGACAGGATGGGGGCAATCAGCCCCAGCATTTT	CASSKGQDGGNQPQHF
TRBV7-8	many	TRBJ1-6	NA	TGTGCCAGCAGCTCAATCCGGGGTTTTAATTCACCCCTCCACTTT	CASSSIRGFNSPLHF
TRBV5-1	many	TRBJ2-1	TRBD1	TGCGCCAGCAGCCCGGGACAGGGCTACGTCAATGAGCAGTTCTTC	CASSPGQGYVNEQFF
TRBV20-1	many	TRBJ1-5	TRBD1	TGCAGTGCTGGGACAGGGGGCTTCAATCAGCCCCAGCATTTT	CSAGTGGFNQPQHF